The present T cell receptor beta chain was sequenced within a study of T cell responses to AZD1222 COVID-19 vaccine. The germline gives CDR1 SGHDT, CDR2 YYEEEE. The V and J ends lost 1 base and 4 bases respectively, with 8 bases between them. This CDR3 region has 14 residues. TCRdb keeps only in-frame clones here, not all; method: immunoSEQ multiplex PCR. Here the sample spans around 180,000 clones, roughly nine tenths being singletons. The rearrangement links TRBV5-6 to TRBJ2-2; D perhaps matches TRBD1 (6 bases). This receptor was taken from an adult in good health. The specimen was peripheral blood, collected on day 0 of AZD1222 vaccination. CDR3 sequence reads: CASSLTGSTGELFF. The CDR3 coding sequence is TGTGCCAGCAGCTTGACAGGGAGCACCGGGGAGCTGTTTTTT.